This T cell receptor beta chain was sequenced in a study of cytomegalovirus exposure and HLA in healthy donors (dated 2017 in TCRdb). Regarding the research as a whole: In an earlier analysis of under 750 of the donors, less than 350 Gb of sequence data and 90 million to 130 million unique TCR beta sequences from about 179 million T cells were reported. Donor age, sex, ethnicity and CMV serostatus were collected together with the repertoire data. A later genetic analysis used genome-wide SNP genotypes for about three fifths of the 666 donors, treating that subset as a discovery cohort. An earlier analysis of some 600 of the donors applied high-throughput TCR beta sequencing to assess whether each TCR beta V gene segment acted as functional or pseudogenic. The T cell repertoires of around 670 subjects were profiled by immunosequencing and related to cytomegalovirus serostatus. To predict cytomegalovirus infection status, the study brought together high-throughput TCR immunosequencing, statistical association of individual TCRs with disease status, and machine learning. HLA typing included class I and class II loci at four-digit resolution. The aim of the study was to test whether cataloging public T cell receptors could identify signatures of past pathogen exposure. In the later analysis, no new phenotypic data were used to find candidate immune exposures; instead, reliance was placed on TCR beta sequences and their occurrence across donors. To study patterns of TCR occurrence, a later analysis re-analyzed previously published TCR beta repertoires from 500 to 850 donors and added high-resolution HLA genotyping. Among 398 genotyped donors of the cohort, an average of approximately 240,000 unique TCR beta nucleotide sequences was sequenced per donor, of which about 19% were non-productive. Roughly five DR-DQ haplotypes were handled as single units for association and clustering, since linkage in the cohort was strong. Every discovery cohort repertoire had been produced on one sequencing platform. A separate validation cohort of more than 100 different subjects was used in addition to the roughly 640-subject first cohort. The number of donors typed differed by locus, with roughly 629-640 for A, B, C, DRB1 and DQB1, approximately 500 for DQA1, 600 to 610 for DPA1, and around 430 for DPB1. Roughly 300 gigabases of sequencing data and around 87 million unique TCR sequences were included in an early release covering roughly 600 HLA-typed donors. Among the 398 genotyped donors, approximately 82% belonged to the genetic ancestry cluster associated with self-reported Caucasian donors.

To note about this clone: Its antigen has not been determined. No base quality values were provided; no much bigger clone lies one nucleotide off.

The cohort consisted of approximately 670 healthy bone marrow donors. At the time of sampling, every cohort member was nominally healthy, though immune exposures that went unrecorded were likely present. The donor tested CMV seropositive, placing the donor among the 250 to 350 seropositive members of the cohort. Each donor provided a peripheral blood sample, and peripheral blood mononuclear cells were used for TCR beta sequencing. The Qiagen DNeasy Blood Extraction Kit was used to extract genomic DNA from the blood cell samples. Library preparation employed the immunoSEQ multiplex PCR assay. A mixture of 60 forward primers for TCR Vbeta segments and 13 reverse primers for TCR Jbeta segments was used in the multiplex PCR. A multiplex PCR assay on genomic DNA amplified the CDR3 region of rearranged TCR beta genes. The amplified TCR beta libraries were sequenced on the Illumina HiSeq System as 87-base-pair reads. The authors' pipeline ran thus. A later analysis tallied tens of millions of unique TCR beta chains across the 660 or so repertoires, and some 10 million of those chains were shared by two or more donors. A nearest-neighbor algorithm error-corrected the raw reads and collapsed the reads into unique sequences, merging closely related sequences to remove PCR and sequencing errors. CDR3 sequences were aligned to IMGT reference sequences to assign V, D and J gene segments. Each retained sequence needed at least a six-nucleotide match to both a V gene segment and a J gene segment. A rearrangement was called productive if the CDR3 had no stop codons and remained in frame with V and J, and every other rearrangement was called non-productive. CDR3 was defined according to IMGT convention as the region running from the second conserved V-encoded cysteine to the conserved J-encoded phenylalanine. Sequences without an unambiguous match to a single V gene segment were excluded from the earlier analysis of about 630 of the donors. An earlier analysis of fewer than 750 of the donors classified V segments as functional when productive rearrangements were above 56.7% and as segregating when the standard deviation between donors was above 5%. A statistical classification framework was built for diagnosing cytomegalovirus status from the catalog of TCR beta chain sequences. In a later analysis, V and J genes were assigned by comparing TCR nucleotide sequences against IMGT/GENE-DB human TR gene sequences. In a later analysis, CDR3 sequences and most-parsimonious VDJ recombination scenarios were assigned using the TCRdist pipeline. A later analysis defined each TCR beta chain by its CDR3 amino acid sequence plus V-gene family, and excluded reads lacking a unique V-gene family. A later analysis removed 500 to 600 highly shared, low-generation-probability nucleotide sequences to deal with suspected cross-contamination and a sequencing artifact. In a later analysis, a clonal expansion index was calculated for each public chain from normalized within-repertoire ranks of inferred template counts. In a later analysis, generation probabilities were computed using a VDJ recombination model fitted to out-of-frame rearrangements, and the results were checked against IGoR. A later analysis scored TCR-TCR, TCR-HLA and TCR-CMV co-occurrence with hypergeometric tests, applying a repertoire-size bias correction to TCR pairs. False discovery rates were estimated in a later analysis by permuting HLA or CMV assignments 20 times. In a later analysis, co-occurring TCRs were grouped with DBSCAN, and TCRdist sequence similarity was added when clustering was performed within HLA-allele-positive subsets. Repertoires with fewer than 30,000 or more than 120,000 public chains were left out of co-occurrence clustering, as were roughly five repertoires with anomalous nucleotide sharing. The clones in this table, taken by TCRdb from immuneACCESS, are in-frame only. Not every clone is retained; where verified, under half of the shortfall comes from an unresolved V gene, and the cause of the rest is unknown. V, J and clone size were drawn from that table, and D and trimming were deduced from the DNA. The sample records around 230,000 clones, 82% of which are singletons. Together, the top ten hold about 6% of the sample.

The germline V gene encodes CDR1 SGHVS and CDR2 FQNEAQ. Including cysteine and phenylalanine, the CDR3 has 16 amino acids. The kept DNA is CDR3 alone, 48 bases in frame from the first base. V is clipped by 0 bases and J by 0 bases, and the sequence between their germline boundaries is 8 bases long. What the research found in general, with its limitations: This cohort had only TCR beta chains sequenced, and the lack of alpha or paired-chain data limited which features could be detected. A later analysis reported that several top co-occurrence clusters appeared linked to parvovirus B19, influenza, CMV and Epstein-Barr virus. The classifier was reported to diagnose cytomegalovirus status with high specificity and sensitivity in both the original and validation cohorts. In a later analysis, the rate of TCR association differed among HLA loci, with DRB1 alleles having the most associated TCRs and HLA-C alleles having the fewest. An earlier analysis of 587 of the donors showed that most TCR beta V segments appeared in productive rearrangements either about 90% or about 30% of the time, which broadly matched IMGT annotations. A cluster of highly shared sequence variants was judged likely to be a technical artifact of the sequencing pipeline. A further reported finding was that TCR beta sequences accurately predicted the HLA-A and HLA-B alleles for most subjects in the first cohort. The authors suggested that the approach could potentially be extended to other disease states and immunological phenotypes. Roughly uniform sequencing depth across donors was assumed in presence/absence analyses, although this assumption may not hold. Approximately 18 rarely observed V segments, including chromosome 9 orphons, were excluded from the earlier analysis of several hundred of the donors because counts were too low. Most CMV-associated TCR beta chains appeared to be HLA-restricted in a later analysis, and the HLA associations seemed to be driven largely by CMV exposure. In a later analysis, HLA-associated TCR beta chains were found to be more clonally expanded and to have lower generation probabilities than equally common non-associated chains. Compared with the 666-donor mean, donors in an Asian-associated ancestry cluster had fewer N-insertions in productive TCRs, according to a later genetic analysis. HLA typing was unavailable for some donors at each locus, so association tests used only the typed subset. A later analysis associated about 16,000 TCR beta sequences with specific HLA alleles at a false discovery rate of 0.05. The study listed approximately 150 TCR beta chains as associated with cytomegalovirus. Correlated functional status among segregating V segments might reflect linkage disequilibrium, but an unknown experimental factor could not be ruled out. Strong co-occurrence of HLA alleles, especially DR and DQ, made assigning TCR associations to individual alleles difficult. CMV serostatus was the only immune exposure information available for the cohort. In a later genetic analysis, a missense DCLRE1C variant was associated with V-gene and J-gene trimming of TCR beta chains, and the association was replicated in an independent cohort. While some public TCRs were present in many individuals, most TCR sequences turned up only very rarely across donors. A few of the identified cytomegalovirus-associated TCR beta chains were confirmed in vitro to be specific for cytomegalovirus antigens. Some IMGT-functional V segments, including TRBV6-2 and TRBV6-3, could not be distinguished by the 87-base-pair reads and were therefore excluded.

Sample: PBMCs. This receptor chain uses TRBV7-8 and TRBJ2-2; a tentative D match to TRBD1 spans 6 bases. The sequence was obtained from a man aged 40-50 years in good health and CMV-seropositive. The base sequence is TGTGCCAGCAGCTTAGCCGGGACAACGAACACCGGGGAGCTGTTTTTT. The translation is CASSLAGTTNTGELFF. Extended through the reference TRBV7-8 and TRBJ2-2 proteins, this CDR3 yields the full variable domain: GAGVSQSPRYKVAKRGQDVALRCDPISGHVSLFWYQQALGQGPEFLTYFQNEAQLDKSGLPSDRFFAERPEGSVSTLKIQRTQQEDSAVYLCASSLAGTTNTGELFFGEGSRLTVL.